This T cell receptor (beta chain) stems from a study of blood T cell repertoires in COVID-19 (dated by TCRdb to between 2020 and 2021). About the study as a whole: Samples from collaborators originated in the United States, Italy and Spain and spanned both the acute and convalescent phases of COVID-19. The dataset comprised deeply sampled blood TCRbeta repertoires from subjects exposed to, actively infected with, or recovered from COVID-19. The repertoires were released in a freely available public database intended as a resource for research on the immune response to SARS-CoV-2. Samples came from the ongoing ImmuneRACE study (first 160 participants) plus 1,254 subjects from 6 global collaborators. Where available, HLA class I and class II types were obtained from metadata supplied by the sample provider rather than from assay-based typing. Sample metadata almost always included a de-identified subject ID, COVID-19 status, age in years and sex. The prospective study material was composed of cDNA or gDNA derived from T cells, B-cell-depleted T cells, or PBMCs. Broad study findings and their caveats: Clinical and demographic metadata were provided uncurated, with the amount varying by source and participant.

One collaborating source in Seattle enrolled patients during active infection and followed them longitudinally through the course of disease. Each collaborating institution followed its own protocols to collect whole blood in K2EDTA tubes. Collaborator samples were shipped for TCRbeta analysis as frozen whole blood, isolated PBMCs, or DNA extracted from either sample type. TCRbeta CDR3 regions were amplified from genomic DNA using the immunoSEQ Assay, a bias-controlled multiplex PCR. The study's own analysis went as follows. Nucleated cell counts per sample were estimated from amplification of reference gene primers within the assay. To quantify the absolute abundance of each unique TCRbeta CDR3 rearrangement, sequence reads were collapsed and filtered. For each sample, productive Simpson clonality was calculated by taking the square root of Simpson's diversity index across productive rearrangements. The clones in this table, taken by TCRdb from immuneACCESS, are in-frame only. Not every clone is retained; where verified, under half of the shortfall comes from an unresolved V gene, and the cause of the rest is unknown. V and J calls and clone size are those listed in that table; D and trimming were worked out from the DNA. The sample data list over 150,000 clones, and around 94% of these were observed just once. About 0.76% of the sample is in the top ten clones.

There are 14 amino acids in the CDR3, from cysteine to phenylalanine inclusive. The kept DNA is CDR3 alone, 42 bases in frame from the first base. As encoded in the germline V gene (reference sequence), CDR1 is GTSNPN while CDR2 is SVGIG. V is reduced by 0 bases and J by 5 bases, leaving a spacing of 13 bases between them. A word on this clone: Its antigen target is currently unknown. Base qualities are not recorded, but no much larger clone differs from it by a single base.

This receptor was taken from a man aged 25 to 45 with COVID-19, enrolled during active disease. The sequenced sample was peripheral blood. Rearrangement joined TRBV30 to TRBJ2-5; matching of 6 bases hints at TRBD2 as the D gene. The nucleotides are TGTGCCTGGAGTGTACTGTCTAGCGATGAGACCCAGTACTTC. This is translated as CAWSVLSSDETQYF.